The sequence of this T cell receptor beta chain was determined in a study of CD8 T cells in Susac syndrome. At the level of the study: At the time of blood draw, patients with Susac syndrome were therapy-naive, receiving corticosteroids, or receiving intravenous immunoglobulin alone. Whole-study findings and limits: The study conceded that relatively few individuals underwent its TCR sequencing and HLA analysis. The CD4+ T cell repertoires that were profiled in Susac syndrome showed no clonal expansion.

From blood CD8+ and CD4+ T cells, TCR beta sequences were generated. Trimming took off 3 bases at V and 4 bases at J, with 12 bases between the two ends. Germline V gives CDR1 DFQATT, CDR2 SNEGSKA (reference sequence). This CDR3 contains 13 residues. Regarding this clonotype: The antigen is unknown.

It was with random hexamers that about 0.45 to 1 ug RNA was reverse transcribed. MiXCR, run by TCRdb on the immunoSEQ multiplex PCR reads, gives a single entry per CDR3 protein. The sample carries about 150,000 distinct CDR3 sequences, 95% recorded once. The chain has TRBV20-1 and TRBJ1-1; D is unresolved. The TCR comes from a human donor with Susac syndrome. The specimen was CD4+ T cells from PBMCs. CDR3 nucleotide sequence: TGCAGTGCTAGTCGGGTAGGCGGCACTGAAGCTTTCTTT. Its protein is CSASRVGGTEAFF.